This TCR beta chain was recovered during a study of cytomegalovirus exposure and HLA in healthy donors. 13 Jbeta primers and 60 Vbeta primers were used for the PCR. Clones were read by immunoSEQ multiplex PCR, and TCRdb kept only the in-frame ones, dropping some. This table has tens of thousands of clones, about 76% appearing once. With V trimmed by 0 bases and J by 6 bases, 2 bases remained unmatched. CDR1 and CDR2 from the germline V gene are SGHRS and YFSETQ. The CDR3 runs 15 residues. Study-level findings and limits: For cytomegalovirus status, the classifier reportedly gave diagnoses with high specificity and sensitivity. TCR beta sequences reportedly predicted most subjects' HLA-A and HLA-B alleles accurately. An ancestry cluster, one associated with Asian ancestry, reportedly showed fewer N-insertions than the 666-donor mean in a later analysis. Overall, about 160 TCR beta chains were annotated as cytomegalovirus-associated.

This clone occurred a few times. The antigen is undetermined. This receptor was obtained from a man aged 45-65 years in good health and CMV-seronegative. The V and J genes are TRBV5-1 and TRBJ2-2, with 10 bases fitting TRBD1. Sequencing was done on a sample of PBMCs. The CDR3 region is CASSLVGQGPGELFF. CDR3 nucleotide sequence: TGCGCCAGCAGCTTGGTGGGACAGGGGCCCGGGGAGCTGTTTTTT.